The 15 T cell receptor beta chains below come from one sample, sequenced in a study of patients and donors after allogeneic stem cell transplantation. Each CDR3 protein gets one entry after TCRdb re-called the RT-PCR reads with MiXCR. The sample has tens of thousands of distinct CDR3 sequences; approximately 49% are singletons. Sequenced material: blood, either unsorted or a sorted T cell fraction (not recorded which). The origin of the receptors is a human donor who was either an allogeneic HSCT recipient or a stem cell or donor lymphocyte infusion donor (not recorded which). It is not recorded whose cells these are; they may come from a transplant donor.

In its sample, this clonotype was seen a few times. This chain links TRBV27 with TRBJ1-1; D possibly corresponds to TRBD1 (6 bases). CDR1 is MNHEY and CDR2 is SMNVEV in the germline V gene (reference sequence). V dropped 2 bases and J dropped 2 bases, with 9 bases sitting between them. This CDR3 has 14 residues. CDR3 nucleotide sequence: TGTGCCAGCAGTTTAAGGGGGGGAAACACTGAAGCTTTCTTT. Its protein product is CASSLRGGNTEAFF.

The CDR3 DNA follows: TGTGCCAGCAGACGACAGGGAGCTCAGCCCCAGCATTTT. This sequence encodes CASRRQGAQPQHF. The rearrangement joins TRBV12-3 or TRBV12-4 to TRBJ1-5; 7 bases are a match to TRBD1. The CDR3 is 13 residues long. J was trimmed by 6 bases and V by 6 bases; bases with no gene match: 5.

The V gene is TRBV4-1, the J gene TRBJ1-5, with 8 bases fitting TRBD1. V shed 2 bases and J 6 bases; nucleotides not matched to a gene: 3. The germline CDR1 and CDR2 sequences are MGHRA and YSYEKL. The CDR3 is made up of 14 amino acids. The DNA of the CDR3 is TGCGCCAGCAGCCAACAGGGGGCGGTTCAGCCCCAGCATTTT. This gives the protein CASSQQGAVQPQHF.

The V and J genes are TRBV20-1 and TRBJ1-5, with 7 bases lining up with TRBD1. The CDR3 runs to 18 residues. Germline lookup yields CDR1 DFQATT and CDR2 SNEGSKA (reference sequence). Losses at the gene ends were 6 bases for V and 0 bases for J; bases not matched to a gene: 17. The CDR3 region has the DNA TGCAGTGCCCTCCGACAGGGAAGGTGGGGCTATAGCAATCAGCCCCAGCATTTT. Protein sequence: CSALRQGRWGYSNQPQHF.

For this clonotype: One end of the junction is discordant with germline, which a read error may explain. J is TRBJ1-2 and V is TRBV15; TRBD1 matches 8 bases. Looked up from germline, CDR1 is LNHNV and CDR2 is YYDKDF (reference sequence). This CDR3 is built from 14 residues. The DNA of the CDR3 is TGTGCCGCCAGCAGAGAGACAGGGGAGAATGGCTACACCTTC. This gives the protein CAASRETGENGYTF.

The chain combines TRBV5-1 with TRBJ2-3, with D unresolved. The germline V gene encodes CDR1 SGHRS and CDR2 YFSETQ. V was shortened by 0 bases and J by 11 bases, with 10 bases between the two germline ends. The CDR3 consists of 12 residues. The CDR3 coding sequence is TGCGCCAGCAGCTTGGACGGCCCTCTGCAGTATTTT. It encodes CASSLDGPLQYF.

This chain connects TRBV20-1 to TRBJ1-2; the D gene is possibly TRBD1 (6 bases). The CDR3 length is 12 residues. Germline CDR1 is DFQATT and CDR2 is SNEGSKA (reference sequence). Trimming cost V 6 bases and J 8 bases, with 16 bases left between them. The CDR3 protein is CSAPSRGGGYTF. CDR3 in DNA: TGCAGTGCCCCCTCCAGGGGAGGAGGCTACACCTTC.

This chain uses TRBV15 with TRBJ2-7, with D unclear. CDR3 size: 13 residues. The germline V gene has CDR1 LNHNV and CDR2 YYDKDF (reference sequence). Trimming stripped 0 bases from V and 2 bases from J, with 5 bases between. The CDR3 sequence is CATSRELPYEQYF. CDR3 nucleotide sequence: TGTGCCACCAGCAGAGAACTTCCCTACGAGCAGTACTTC.

This clonotype was counted only a few times. The chain combines TRBV12-3 or TRBV12-4 with TRBJ1-1; 8 bases align to TRBD1. The CDR3 runs 14 residues. Unmatched junction bases numbered 0, after V lost 2 bases and J lost 1 base. CDR3 in amino acids: CASSLTGGNTEAFF. CDR3 in DNA: TGTGCCAGCAGTTTAACAGGGGGGAACACTGAAGCTTTCTTT.

This clonotype was observed a few times. The chain couples TRBV7-2 to TRBJ1-2; no reliable D call. Germline CDR1 is SGHTA and CDR2 is FQGNSA. This CDR3 has 14 amino acids. V was trimmed by 3 bases and J by 5 bases, leaving 13 bases between them. The CDR3 sequence: CASSFVTDHYGYTF. For the CDR3, the DNA is TGTGCCAGCAGCTTTGTCACAGACCATTATGGCTACACCTTC.

The sample holds a few counts of this clonotype. The V and J genes are TRBV5-6 and TRBJ1-1; D call uncertain. Trimming took off 2 bases at V and 0 bases at J, with 8 bases between the two ends. This CDR3 is built from 14 residues. Germline lookup yields CDR1 SGHDT and CDR2 YYEEEE. CDR3 loop: CASSFTEMNTEAFF. Written as DNA, the CDR3 is TGTGCCAGCAGCTTTACAGAAATGAACACTGAAGCTTTCTTT.

The V call is TRBV20-1, the J call TRBJ2-7; the D is unclear. The CDR3 spans 12 residues. The V gene lost 5 bases and the J gene lost 2 bases, with 10 bases spanning the gap. Germline V gene lookup returns CDR1 DFQATT and CDR2 SNEGSKA (reference sequence). The CDR3 protein is CSAAGSAYEQYF. CDR3 in DNA: TGCAGTGCTGCAGGTTCTGCCTACGAGCAGTACTTC.

The rearrangement uses TRBV4-3 and TRBJ1-2, with no clear D. V gave up 0 bases and J gave up 6 bases, with 20 bases separating them. Per the germline V gene, CDR1 is LGHNA and CDR2 is YSLEER. This CDR3 spans 17 amino acids. The CDR3 region is CASSQEGHQPRAHGYTF. The CDR3 nucleotides read TGCGCCAGCAGCCAAGAAGGCCACCAGCCCCGGGCCCATGGCTACACCTTC.

The V and J genes are TRBV29-1 and TRBJ2-1; D not resolved. The germline CDR1 and CDR2 sequences are SQVTM and ANQGSEA. V shed 3 bases and J shed 7 bases, with 10 bases lying between them. CDR3 size: 12 residues. The DNA for the CDR3 is TGCAGCGTTGAGTTAATCGGTAATGAGCAGTTCTTC. Translation gives CSVELIGNEQFF.

This clonotype was detected a few times. The chain joins TRBV20-1 to TRBJ2-7, with 10 bases fitting TRBD2. CDR1 and CDR2 (germline): DFQATT, SNEGSKA (reference sequence). The junction had 16 bases not matched to a gene; V was cut back by 2 bases and J by 3 bases. CDR3 length: 18 residues. The CDR3 nucleotides read TGCAGTGCTAGACCGGTTGGCCTAGCGGGAGCGGCCCTCTACGAGCAGTACTTC. Its protein product is CSARPVGLAGAALYEQYF.